The next 2 T cell receptor beta chains were all read from a single sample in a study of cytomegalovirus exposure and HLA in healthy donors. This PCR relied on a set of 60 Vbeta primers and 13 Jbeta primers. Assay: immunoSEQ multiplex PCR; the TCRdb copy retains only in-frame clones and omits some. The table records 75,000 to 90,000 clones, 60% to 80% of them present only once. The sample consisted of PBMCs. The receptors shown here come from a middle-aged man in good health and CMV-seronegative.

This clone turned up a few times. The V call is TRBV2, the J call TRBJ2-7, with D tentatively TRBD2 (6 bases). This CDR3 region has 13 residues. The germline V gene encodes CDR1 SNHLY and CDR2 FYNNEI. V was clipped by 6 bases and J by 1 base, with 10 bases between them. Here the CDR3 DNA reads TGTGCCAGCAGGGCTAGCGTGTCCTACGAGCAGTACTTC. Amino acid sequence: CASRASVSYEQYF.

The sample holds a few counts of this clone. The chain is built from TRBV5-4 and TRBJ2-1; 8 bases line up with TRBD1. V shed 4 bases and J 5 bases; nucleotides not matched to a gene: 11. The CDR3 spans 16 residues. The germline gives CDR1 SGHNT, CDR2 YYREEE (reference sequence). CDR3 nucleotide sequence: TGTGCCAGCAGCCGACTCGACAGGGGATTAGACAATGAGCAGTTCTTC. Its protein product is CASSRLDRGLDNEQFF. Drawing the rest from reference TRBV5-4 and TRBJ2-1, the complete variable domain is ETGVTQSPTHLIKTRGQQVTLRCSSQSGHNTVSWYQQALGQGPQFIFQYYREEENGRGNFPPRFSGLQFPNYSSELNVNALELDDSALYLCASSRLDRGLDNEQFFGPGTRLTVL.